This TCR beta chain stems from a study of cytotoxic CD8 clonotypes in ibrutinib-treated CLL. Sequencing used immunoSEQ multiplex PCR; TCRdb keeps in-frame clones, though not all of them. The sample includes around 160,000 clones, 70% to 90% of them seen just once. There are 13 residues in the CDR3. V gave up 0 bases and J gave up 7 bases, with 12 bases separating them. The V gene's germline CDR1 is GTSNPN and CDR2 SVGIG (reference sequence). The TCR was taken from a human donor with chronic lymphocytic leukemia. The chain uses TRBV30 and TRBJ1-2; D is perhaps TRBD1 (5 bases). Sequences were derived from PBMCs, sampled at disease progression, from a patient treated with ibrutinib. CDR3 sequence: CAWSVGATGGYTF. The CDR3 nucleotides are TGTGCCTGGAGTGTAGGGGCTACGGGTGGCTACACCTTC.